These 27 T cell receptor beta chains originate from one sample sequenced in a study of T cells in Graves' hyperthyroidism and ophthalmopathy. Regions amplified from RNA transcripts were the TCR beta CDR3 regions. When the TCR CDR3 underwent first-round RT-PCR, the HTBI primer set was used. A single record per CDR3 protein comes from TCRdb applying MiXCR to the multiplex PCR reads. This table holds roughly 96,000 distinct CDR3 sequences, about 51% found once. The sample taken for sequencing was blood. These receptors all stem from a middle-aged woman with Graves' hyperthyroidism.

This clonotype turned up a few times. The chain recombines TRBV9 with TRBJ1-2, with TRBD1 matching 8 bases. V was clipped by 2 bases and J by 12 bases; unmatched bases: 6. CDR1 and CDR2 (germline): SGDLS, YYNGEE. The CDR3 has 12 amino acids. For the CDR3, the DNA is TGTGCCAGCAGCGTCCAGGGGGCGGGAAACACCTTC. It translates to CASSVQGAGNTF. The whole variable domain, remainder taken from reference TRBV9 and TRBJ1-2, is DSGVTQTPKHLITATGQRVTLRCSPRSGDLSVYWYQQSLDQGLQFLIQYYNGEERAKGNILERFSAQQFPDLHSELNLSSLELGDSALYFCASSVQGAGNTFGSGTRLTVV.

The chain uses TRBV7-3 and TRBJ1-2, with TRBD1 identical over 7 bases. J was trimmed by 8 bases and V by 8 bases; bases with no gene match: 11. The germline V gene has CDR1 SGHTA and CDR2 FQGTGA. This CDR3 region has 13 residues. The CDR3 is CASAFAAGGGYTF. CDR3 nucleotide sequence: TGTGCCAGCGCTTTCGCCGCAGGGGGAGGCTACACCTTC.

Sample share makes this clonotype medium-sized. Here the CDR3 reads CATSREIGRGGYGYTF. DNA for the CDR3: TGTGCCACCAGCAGAGAAATTGGCAGGGGAGGCTATGGCTACACCTTC. The chain couples TRBV15 to TRBJ1-2; maybe TRBD1 (6 bases). The CDR3 covers 16 residues. Trimming pared 0 bases from V and 4 bases from J, leaving 15 bases between. Germline V CDR1 and CDR2: LNHNV, YYDKDF (reference sequence).

CDR3 sequence (DNA): TGTGCCACCAGCAGAGATACGTTAGGGCAGGATCAGCATTTT. This translates into CATSRDTLGQDQHF. The rearrangement joins TRBV15 to TRBJ1-5; D not certain. The ends were cut back, 0 bases at V and 13 bases at J, with 16 bases in the middle. In germline, CDR1 is LNHNV, CDR2 YYDKDF (reference sequence). The CDR3 has 14 residues.

Comments on this clonotype: At one end, the junction sequence differs from germline, possibly due to a read error. The rearrangement joins TRBV6-2 or TRBV6-3 to TRBJ2-5; D unresolved. This CDR3 contains 14 residues. The germline V gene has CDR1 MNHEY and CDR2 SVGEGT. This chain's CDR3 is CAGRRRVTFVEQYF. DNA of the CDR3: TGTGCCGGCAGGCGACGAGTAACGTTTGTGGAGCAGTACTTC.

V and J are TRBV9 and TRBJ1-2, with 10 nucleotides matching TRBD1. The CDR3 loop spans 15 amino acids. CDR1 and CDR2 from the germline V gene are SGDLS and YYNGEE. Trimming cost V 0 bases and J 6 bases; bases outside gene matches: 5. CDR3 protein: CASSVAGTGADGYTF. The CDR3 bases are TGTGCCAGCAGCGTAGCTGGGACAGGGGCGGATGGCTACACCTTC.

The CDR3 spells CASRDASSYETQYF. The CDR3 DNA is TGTGCCAGCCGGGACGCGTCATCCTACGAGACCCAGTACTTC. The gene calls are TRBV7-2 and TRBJ2-5, with D perhaps matching TRBD1 or TRBD2 (5 bases each). From germline, CDR1 is SGHTA and CDR2 FQGNSA. CDR3 length: 14 residues. Trimming left V 8 bases short and J 5 bases short, with 18 bases between.

V usage is TRBV10-3 and J usage is TRBJ1-3; 9 bases are a match to TRBD1. Germline CDR1 is ENHRY and CDR2 is SYGVKD. Trimming cost V 10 bases and J 8 bases; bases outside gene matches: 12. This CDR3 is built from 14 residues. The CDR3 nucleotides are TGTGCCACTGGACAGGGCGGGGACAGGGACACCATATATTTT. Amino acid sequence: CATGQGGDRDTIYF.

This clonotype was recorded once. The rearrangement uses TRBV29-1 and TRBJ1-1, with 9 bases fitting TRBD1. The CDR3 is 11 residues long. The germline V gene encodes CDR1 SQVTM and CDR2 ANQGSEA. This CDR3 is CSGVGTGEAFF. The CDR3 DNA is TGCAGTGGAGTAGGGACAGGGGAAGCTTTCTTT.

In this sample, this clonotype turned up a few times. This rearrangement joins TRBV20-1 to TRBJ2-6; TRBD1 is a possible D gene (7 bases). This CDR3 has 14 residues. Germline V gene lookup returns CDR1 DFQATT and CDR2 SNEGSKA (reference sequence). The germline V and J ends were trimmed by 6 bases and 1 base, with 10 bases remaining between them. The CDR3 here is CSAAGQSGANVLTF. The CDR3 coding sequence is TGCAGTGCCGCGGGACAGTCTGGGGCCAACGTCCTGACTTTC.

This clonotype was observed a few times. The J gene is TRBJ1-2, the V gene TRBV4-1; D remains unclear. The length of the CDR3 is 16 residues. V shed 4 bases and J shed 0 bases, with 15 bases lying between them. Germline V gene data show CDR1 as MGHRA and CDR2 as YSYEKL. CDR3 DNA sequence: TGCGCCAGCAGCCCCGGGCGGGCAGGAGCTAACTATGGCTACACCTTC. This sequence encodes CASSPGRAGANYGYTF.

Comments on this clonotype: This clone may be a read error of a much larger clone one base away. The chain is built from TRBV7-2 and TRBJ2-5; 7 bases map to TRBD1. V lost 1 base to trimming and J lost 9 bases; unmatched junction nucleotides: 8. The CDR3 spans 14 residues. In germline, CDR1 is SGHTA, CDR2 FQGNSA. The CDR3 DNA follows: TGTGCCAGCAGCTTAGGAGGGGGCGCGGAGGCCCAGTACTTC. Translated: CASSLGGGAEAQYF.

This clonotype was counted once. This rearrangement joins TRBV15 to TRBJ2-5; TRBD1 matches at 7 bases. Germline V gives CDR1 LNHNV, CDR2 YYDKDF (reference sequence). The CDR3 totals 14 residues. Unmatched junction bases numbered 6, after V lost 3 bases and J lost 5 bases. The chain's CDR3 is CATSRSGGRETQYF. The CDR3 DNA reads TGTGCCACCAGCAGGTCAGGGGGTCGGGAGACCCAGTACTTC.

CDR3 nucleotides: TGTGCCAGCAGTGAGACAGGGAATCAGCCCCAGCATTTT. As protein: CASSETGNQPQHF. The chain has TRBV28 and TRBJ1-5, with TRBD1 matching over 7 bases. V was clipped by 5 bases and J by 4 bases; unmatched bases: 2. Germline assignment: CDR1 MDHEN and CDR2 SYDVKM. The CDR3 length is 13 residues.

The chain couples TRBV29-1 to TRBJ2-7; D remains ambiguous. The length of the CDR3 is 10 residues. The V end was cut by 8 bases, the J end by 3 bases, with 8 bases between. CDR1 and CDR2 (germline): SQVTM, ANQGSEA. In nucleotides, the CDR3 is TGCAGCTTGAGAGGCTACGAGCAGTACTTC. It encodes CSLRGYEQYF.

This clonotype was observed at least ten times. V is TRBV20-1 and J is TRBJ1-2, with D perhaps matching TRBD1 (6 bases). Germline loops: CDR1 DFQATT, CDR2 SNEGSKA (reference sequence). The CDR3 is made up of 13 amino acids. The CDR3 region is CSVSTTGDYGYTF. The CDR3, as DNA: TGCAGCGTTTCGACGACAGGAGACTATGGCTACACCTTC.

As to this clonotype: The DNA is omitted, as the CDR3 cannot be located on it reliably, and the CDR3 follows TCRdb's listing. The gene calls are TRBV25-1 and TRBJ1-2; TRBD1 reflects the table's D call only, with no check against the DNA. The CDR3 has 22 amino acids, counting both end residues. The V gene's germline CDR1 is MGHDK and CDR2 SYGVNS. CDR3 sequence: CASKDSSIYLCSVAAGNYGYTF.

The sample holds one count of this clonotype. Without the conserved terminal phenylalanine or tryptophan, this CDR3 likely stems from a read error. Because the CDR3's place on the DNA is in doubt, the DNA is left out and the CDR3 is given as listed by TCRdb. The V and J genes are TRBV5-4 and TRBJ2-3; the table assigns TRBD2, which was not confirmed against the DNA. Germline V gene sequence: CDR1 SGHNT, CDR2 YYREEE (reference sequence). Counting both end residues, the CDR3 totals 12 amino acids. CDR3 sequence reads: CASSSDGGLAGD.

On this clonotype: A much larger clonotype is one base distant, so this may be a read error. V is TRBV29-1 and J is TRBJ2-7; D gene unclear. The CDR3 contains 12 residues. Germline CDR1 reads SQVTM; CDR2 reads ANQGSEA. As DNA, the CDR3 is TGCAGTAGAGTGGGTTCCTATAGGGAGCAGTACTTC. It codes for CSRVGSYREQYF.

The chain joins TRBV9 to TRBJ2-2; 7 bases fit TRBD1. V dropped 3 bases and J dropped 1; count of bases not matched to a gene: 6. This CDR3 is 16 amino acids long. CDR1 is SGDLS and CDR2 is YYNGEE in the germline V gene. CDR3 sequence reads: CASSAWRTGNTGELFF. Here the CDR3 DNA reads TGTGCCAGCAGCGCATGGCGGACAGGGAACACCGGGGAGCTGTTTTTT.

This rearrangement joins TRBV4-1 to TRBJ1-1, with TRBD1 matching 8 bases. V trimming: 0 bases; J trimming: 9 bases; junction bases outside the gene matches: 6. Germline V gives CDR1 MGHRA, CDR2 YSYEKL. This CDR3 is 14 amino acids long. The CDR3 reads CASSQDRGTGKAFF. CDR3 DNA sequence: TGCGCCAGCAGCCAAGATCGGGGGACAGGCAAAGCTTTCTTT.

This chain uses TRBV19 with TRBJ1-2; no clear D. In germline, CDR1 is LNHDA, CDR2 SQIVND (reference sequence). The CDR3 spans 13 residues. V gave up 4 bases and J gave up 6 bases, with 12 bases separating them. The CDR3 loop is CASSKREGHGYTF. The DNA of the CDR3 is TGTGCCAGTAGTAAGCGGGAGGGCCATGGCTACACCTTC.

The chain is built from TRBV7-2 and TRBJ1-4, with D perhaps TRBD1 (6 bases). The CDR3 contains 16 residues. Trimming cost V 1 base and J 3 bases, with 12 bases left between them. CDR1 SGHTA and CDR2 FQGNSA come from the germline V gene. The CDR3 nucleotides are TGTGCCAGCAGCTTAGGAGGGGGACACTCTAATGAAAAACTGTTTTTT. Its translation is CASSLGGGHSNEKLFF.

This clonotype was observed at least ten times. In DNA, the CDR3 is TGCGCCAGCAGCCAAGAAAACAGGAACTATGGCTACACCTTC. This gives the protein CASSQENRNYGYTF. The J gene is TRBJ1-2, the V gene TRBV4-1, with D possibly matching TRBD1 (5 bases). V dropped 0 bases and J dropped 2 bases, with 7 bases sitting between them. The CDR3 has 14 residues. Germline CDR1 MGHRA, CDR2 YSYEKL.

Of note for this clonotype: The junction and the germline gene differ at one end; a read error may be behind it. J is TRBJ1-4 and V is TRBV2, with a possible D match to TRBD1 (6 bases). This CDR3 has 18 residues. CDR1 and CDR2 (germline): SNHLY, FYNNEI. In DNA form, the CDR3 reads TGCGCCAGCAGCCAAGGGGGGGGATTGGCCCATTTCAATGAAAAACTGGTTTTT. This codes for CASSQGGGLAHFNEKLVF.

J is TRBJ2-7 and V is TRBV15; D is possibly TRBD1 or TRBD2 (5 bases each). V dropped 0 bases and J dropped 3 bases, with 9 bases sitting between them. This CDR3 contains 14 residues. CDR1 LNHNV and CDR2 YYDKDF come from the germline V gene (reference sequence). The CDR3 coding sequence is TGTGCCACCAGCAGAGACAGGGAGAGCTACGAGCAGTACTTC. Its translation is CATSRDRESYEQYF. Complete variable domain (other parts from reference TRBV15 and TRBJ2-7): DAMVIQNPRYQVTQFGKPVTLSCSQTLNHNVMYWYQQKSSQAPKLLFHYYDKDFNNEADTPDNFQSRRPNTSFCFLDIRSPGLGDTAMYLCATSRDRESYEQYFGPGTRLTVT.

V is TRBV29-1 and J is TRBJ2-5; the D call may be TRBD1 or TRBD2 (5 bases each). Looked up from germline, CDR1 is SQVTM and CDR2 is ANQGSEA. The length of the CDR3 is 16 residues. DNA for the CDR3: TGCAGTAAGTTCCCCGGGACCAGCTCAGTCCAAGAGACCCAGTACTTC. This sequence encodes CSKFPGTSSVQETQYF.